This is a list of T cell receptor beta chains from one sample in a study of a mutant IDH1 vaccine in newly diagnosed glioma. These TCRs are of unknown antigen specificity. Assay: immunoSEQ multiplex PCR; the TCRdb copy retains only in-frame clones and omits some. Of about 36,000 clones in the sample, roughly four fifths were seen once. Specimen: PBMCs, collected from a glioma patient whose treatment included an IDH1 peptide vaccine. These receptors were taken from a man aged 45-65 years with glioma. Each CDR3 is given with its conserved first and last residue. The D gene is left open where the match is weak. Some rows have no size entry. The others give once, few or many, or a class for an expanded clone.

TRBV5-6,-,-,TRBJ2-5,TGTGCCAGCAGCTTGGACAGGGGAGGGGAGACCCAGTACTTC,CASSLDRGGETQYF
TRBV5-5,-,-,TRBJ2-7,TGTGCCAGCAGCTATAGCTCCCGCGGCAGCGAGCAGTACTTC,CASSYSSRGSEQYF
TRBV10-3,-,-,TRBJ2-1,TGTGCCATCACTGTGGGGTCCTACAATGAGCAGTTCTTC,CAITVGSYNEQFF
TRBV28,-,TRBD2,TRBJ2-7,TGTGCCAGCAGTGGGGCGGGGGATATAGTAGAGCAGTACTTC,CASSGAGDIVEQYF
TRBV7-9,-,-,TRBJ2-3,TGTGCCAGCAGCCCGAGCACAGATACGCAGTATTTT,CASSPSTDTQYF
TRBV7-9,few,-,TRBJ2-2,TGTGCCAGCAGCTTAGGGTATTTACCGCAAAACACCGGGGAGCTGTTTTTT,CASSLGYLPQNTGELFF
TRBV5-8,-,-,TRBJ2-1,TGTGCCAGCAGCTTACTAGCCTTCGAGTACAATGAGCAGTTCTTC,CASSLLAFEYNEQFF
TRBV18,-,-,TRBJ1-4,TGTGCCAGCTCACCAGCGGGGGGCGCGAATGAAAAACTGTTTTTT,CASSPAGGANEKLFF
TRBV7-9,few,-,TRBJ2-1,TGTGCCAGCAGCCCACCCACGGGGGCTAATGAGCAGTTCTTC,CASSPPTGANEQFF
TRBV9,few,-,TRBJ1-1,TGTGCCAGCAGCGTAGATGTTATGAACACTGAAGCTTTCTTT,CASSVDVMNTEAFF
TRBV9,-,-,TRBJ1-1,TGTGCCAGCAGCGCCATGGGGGGGAATGGGGGCGAAGCTTTCTTT,CASSAMGGNGGEAFF